This is a list of T cell receptor beta chains from one sample in a study of blood T cells in healthy people across ages. TCRdb fed the 5' RACE reads into MiXCR, producing one record per CDR3 protein. The sample holds approximately 1,000,000 distinct CDR3 sequences, roughly two fifths seen once. Sequencing was done on a sample of blood. The receptors derive from a man younger than 35 in good health. Both conserved end residues are part of each CDR3. Fields, in order: J gene, clone size, D gene, V gene, CDR3 protein, CDR3 DNA. The D gene is left open where the match is weak. Not every row has a clone size; where given, it reads once, few, many or a size class.

j_call: TRBJ2-1; clone_size: few; d_call: TRBD2; v_call: TRBV5-1; cdr3_aa: CASSLVEGVAGPYNEQFF; cdr3_nt: TGCGCCAGCAGCTTGGTGGAGGGAGTAGCGGGGCCTTACAATGAGCAGTTCTTC
j_call: TRBJ2-2; clone_size: -; d_call: TRBD1; v_call: TRBV20-1; cdr3_aa: CSARDRVDGELFF; cdr3_nt: TGCAGTGCTAGGGACAGGGTCGACGGGGAGCTGTTTTTT
j_call: TRBJ2-1; clone_size: once; d_call: TRBD2; v_call: TRBV27; cdr3_aa: CASSSHRVTSGYNEQFF; cdr3_nt: TGTGCCAGCAGTTCCCATCGAGTGACTAGCGGGTACAATGAGCAGTTCTTC
j_call: TRBJ1-2; clone_size: few; d_call: -; v_call: TRBV3-1; cdr3_aa: CASSRGADNYGYTF; cdr3_nt: TGTGCCAGCAGCCGAGGGGCGGATAACTATGGCTACACCTTC
j_call: TRBJ2-1; clone_size: -; d_call: -; v_call: TRBV30; cdr3_aa: CAWSAMGGLDEQFF; cdr3_nt: TGTGCCTGGAGTGCAATGGGGGGCCTCGATGAGCAGTTCTTC
j_call: TRBJ2-4; clone_size: -; d_call: TRBD2; v_call: TRBV18; cdr3_aa: CASSPPRDYAKNIQYF; cdr3_nt: TGTGCCAGCTCACCTCCCCGGGACTACGCCAAAAACATTCAGTACTTC
j_call: TRBJ2-5; clone_size: -; d_call: -; v_call: TRBV9; cdr3_aa: CASSVVGVSETQYF; cdr3_nt: TGTGCCAGCAGCGTAGTCGGGGTATCCGAGACCCAGTACTTC
j_call: TRBJ2-7; clone_size: -; d_call: -; v_call: TRBV7-2; cdr3_aa: CASSPPRTSYNEQYF; cdr3_nt: TGTGCCAGCAGCCCCCCCCGGACCTCCTACAATGAGCAGTACTTC
j_call: TRBJ1-2; clone_size: few; d_call: TRBD1; v_call: TRBV7-2; cdr3_aa: CASSKQGAIGYTF; cdr3_nt: TGTGCCAGCAGCAAACAGGGGGCGATTGGCTACACCTTC
j_call: TRBJ2-5; clone_size: few; d_call: -; v_call: TRBV3-1; cdr3_aa: CASSQDQGRETQYF; cdr3_nt: TGTGCCAGCAGCCAAGATCAGGGCCGAGAGACCCAGTACTTC
j_call: TRBJ2-4; clone_size: -; d_call: -; v_call: TRBV3-1; cdr3_aa: CASSQDLGGSSIQYF; cdr3_nt: TGTGCCAGCAGCCAAGATCTCGGAGGATCCTCCATTCAGTACTTC
j_call: TRBJ1-1; clone_size: -; d_call: -; v_call: TRBV6-1; cdr3_aa: CASRFGAGKAVATEAFF; cdr3_nt: TGTGCCAGCAGATTTGGGGCAGGGAAGGCGGTGGCCACTGAAGCTTTCTTT
j_call: TRBJ1-2; clone_size: -; d_call: -; v_call: TRBV4-2; cdr3_aa: CASSPATGRAGYTF; cdr3_nt: TGTGCCAGCAGCCCTGCAACAGGGCGTGCTGGCTACACCTTC